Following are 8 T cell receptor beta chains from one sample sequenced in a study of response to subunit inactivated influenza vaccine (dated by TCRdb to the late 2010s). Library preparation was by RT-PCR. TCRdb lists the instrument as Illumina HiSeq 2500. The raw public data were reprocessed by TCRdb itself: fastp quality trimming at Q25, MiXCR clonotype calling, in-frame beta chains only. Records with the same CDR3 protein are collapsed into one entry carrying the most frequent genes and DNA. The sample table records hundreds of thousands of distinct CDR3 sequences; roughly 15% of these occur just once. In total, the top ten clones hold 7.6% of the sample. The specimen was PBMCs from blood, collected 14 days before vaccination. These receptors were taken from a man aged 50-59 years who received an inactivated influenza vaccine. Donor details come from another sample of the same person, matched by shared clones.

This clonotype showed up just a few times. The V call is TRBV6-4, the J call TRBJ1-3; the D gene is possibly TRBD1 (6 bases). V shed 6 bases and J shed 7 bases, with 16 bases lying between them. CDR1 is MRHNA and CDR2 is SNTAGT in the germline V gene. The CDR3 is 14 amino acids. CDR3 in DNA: TGTGCCAGCAGAACCGACAGGAGATCGAACACCATATATTTT. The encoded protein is CASRTDRRSNTIYF.

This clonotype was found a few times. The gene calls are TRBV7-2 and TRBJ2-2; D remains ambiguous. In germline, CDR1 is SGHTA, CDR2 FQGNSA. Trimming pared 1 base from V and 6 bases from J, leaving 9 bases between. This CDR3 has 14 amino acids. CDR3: CASSLGRVAGELFF. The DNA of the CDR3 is TGTGCCAGCAGCTTAGGTCGGGTTGCCGGGGAGCTGTTTTTT.

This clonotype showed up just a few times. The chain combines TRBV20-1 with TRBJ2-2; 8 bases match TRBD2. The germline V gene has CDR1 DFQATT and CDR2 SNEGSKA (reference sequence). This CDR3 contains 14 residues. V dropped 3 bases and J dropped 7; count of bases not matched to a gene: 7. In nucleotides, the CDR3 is TGCAGTGCTAGGAGCGGGGGAACGGGCGGGGAGCTGTTTTTT. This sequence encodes CSARSGGTGGELFF.

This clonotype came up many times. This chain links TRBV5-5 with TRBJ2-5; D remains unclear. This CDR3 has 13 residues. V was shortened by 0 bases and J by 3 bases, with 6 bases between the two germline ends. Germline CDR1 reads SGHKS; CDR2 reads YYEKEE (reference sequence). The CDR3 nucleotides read TGTGCCAGCAGCTTGGTTCCAAAAGAGACCCAGTACTTC. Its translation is CASSLVPKETQYF.

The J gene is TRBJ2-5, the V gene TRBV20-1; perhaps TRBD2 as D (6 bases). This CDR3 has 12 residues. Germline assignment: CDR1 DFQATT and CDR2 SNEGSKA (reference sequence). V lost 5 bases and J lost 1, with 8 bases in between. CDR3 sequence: CSALSGQETQYF. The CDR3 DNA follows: TGCAGTGCTCTTAGCGGCCAAGAGACCCAGTACTTC.

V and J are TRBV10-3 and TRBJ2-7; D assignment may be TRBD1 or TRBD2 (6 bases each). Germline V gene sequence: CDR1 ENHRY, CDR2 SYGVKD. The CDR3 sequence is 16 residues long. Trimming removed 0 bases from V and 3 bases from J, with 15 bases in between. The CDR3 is CAISESGGRGYYEQYF. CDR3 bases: TGTGCCATCAGTGAGTCGGGGGGAAGGGGGTACTACGAGCAGTACTTC.

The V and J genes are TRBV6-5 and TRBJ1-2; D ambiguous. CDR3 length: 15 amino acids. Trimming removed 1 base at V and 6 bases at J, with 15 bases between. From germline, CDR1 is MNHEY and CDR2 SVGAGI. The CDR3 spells CASSYFPGSEDGYTF. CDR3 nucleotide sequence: TGTGCCAGCAGTTACTTTCCGGGCTCAGAGGATGGCTACACCTTC.

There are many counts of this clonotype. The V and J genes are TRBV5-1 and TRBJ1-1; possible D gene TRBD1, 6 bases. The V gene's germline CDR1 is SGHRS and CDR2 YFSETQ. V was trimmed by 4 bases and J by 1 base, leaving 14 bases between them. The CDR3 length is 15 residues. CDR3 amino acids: CASSDEPRGNTEAFF. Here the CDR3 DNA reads TGCGCCAGCAGCGACGAACCCAGGGGGAACACTGAAGCTTTCTTT.